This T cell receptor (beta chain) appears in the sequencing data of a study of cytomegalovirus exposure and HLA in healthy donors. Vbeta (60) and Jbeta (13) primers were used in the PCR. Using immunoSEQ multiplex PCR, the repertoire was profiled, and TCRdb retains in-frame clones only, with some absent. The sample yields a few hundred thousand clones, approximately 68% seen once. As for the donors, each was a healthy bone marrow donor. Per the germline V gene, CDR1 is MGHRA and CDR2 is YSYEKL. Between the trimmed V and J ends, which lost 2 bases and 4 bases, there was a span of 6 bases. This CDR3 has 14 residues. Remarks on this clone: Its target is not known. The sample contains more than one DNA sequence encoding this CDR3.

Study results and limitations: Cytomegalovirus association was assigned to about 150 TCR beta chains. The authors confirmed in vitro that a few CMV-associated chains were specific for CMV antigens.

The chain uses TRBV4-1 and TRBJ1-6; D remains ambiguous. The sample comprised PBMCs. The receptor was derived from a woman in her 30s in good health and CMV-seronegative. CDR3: CASSQSVYNSPLHF. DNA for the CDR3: TGCGCCAGCAGCCAATCGGTATATAATTCACCCCTCCACTTT.